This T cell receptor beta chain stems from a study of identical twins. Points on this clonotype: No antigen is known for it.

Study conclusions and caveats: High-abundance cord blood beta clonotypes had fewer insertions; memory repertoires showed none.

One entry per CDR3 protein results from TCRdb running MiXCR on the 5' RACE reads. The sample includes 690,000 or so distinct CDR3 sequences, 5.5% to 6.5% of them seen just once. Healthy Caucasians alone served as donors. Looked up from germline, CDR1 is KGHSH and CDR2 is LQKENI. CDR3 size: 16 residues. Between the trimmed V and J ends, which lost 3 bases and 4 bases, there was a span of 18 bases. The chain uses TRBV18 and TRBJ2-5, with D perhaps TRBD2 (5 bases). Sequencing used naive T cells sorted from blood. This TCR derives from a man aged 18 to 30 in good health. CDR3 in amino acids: CASSPQRVLGRETQYF. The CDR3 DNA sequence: TGTGCCAGCTCACCTCAAAGGGTACTAGGGCGAGAGACCCAGTACTTC.